A selection of T cell receptor beta chains follows, all from one sample in a study of spatial heterogeneity in lung cancer. From the 5' RACE reads, TCRdb called clonotypes with MiXCR, one entry per CDR3 protein. The sample has about 48,000 distinct CDR3 sequences, approximately 5.3% seen once. The source material was PBMCs, sampled at surgery. The receptors were gathered from a male donor with early-stage non-small cell lung cancer. Both conserved end residues are part of each CDR3. D genes are given only for firm matches. Not every row has a clone size; where given, it reads once, few, many or a size class.

clone size: -; J gene: TRBJ2-7; D gene: TRBD2; V gene: TRBV12-3/TRBV12-4; CDR3 protein: CASSLSASGSYEQYF; CDR3 DNA: TGTGCCAGCAGTTTATCCGCTAGCGGCTCCTACGAGCAGTACTTC
clone size: many; J gene: TRBJ1-5; D gene: TRBD1; V gene: TRBV7-6; CDR3 protein: CASSTGQGGNQPQHF; CDR3 DNA: TGTGCCAGCAGCACCGGACAGGGTGGCAATCAGCCCCAGCATTTT
clone size: many; J gene: TRBJ2-3; D gene: TRBD1; V gene: TRBV5-1; CDR3 protein: CASRLSGQSTDTQYF; CDR3 DNA: TGCGCCAGCAGGCTATCGGGACAGAGCACAGATACGCAGTATTTT
clone size: many; J gene: TRBJ2-7; D gene: -; V gene: TRBV20-1; CDR3 protein: CSARGELAGFGYEQYF; CDR3 DNA: TGCAGTGCCAGAGGGGAACTCGCCGGTTTTGGCTACGAGCAGTACTTC
clone size: many; J gene: TRBJ2-2; D gene: TRBD1; V gene: TRBV28; CDR3 protein: CASRGTGKLTGELFF; CDR3 DNA: TGTGCCAGCAGAGGGACAGGGAAGTTAACCGGGGAGCTGTTTTTT
clone size: many; J gene: TRBJ1-1; D gene: TRBD1; V gene: TRBV5-1; CDR3 protein: CASTLTAGQEAEAFF; CDR3 DNA: TGCGCCAGCACTCTCACGGCGGGACAGGAGGCTGAAGCTTTCTTT
clone size: -; J gene: TRBJ1-1; D gene: -; V gene: TRBV12-3/TRBV12-4; CDR3 protein: CASSLKGRAPAFF; CDR3 DNA: TGTGCCAGCAGTTTAAAAGGGAGGGCGCCGGCTTTCTTT
clone size: many; J gene: TRBJ2-1; D gene: TRBD2; V gene: TRBV11-2; CDR3 protein: CASSWGTSGKNEQFF; CDR3 DNA: TGTGCCAGCAGCTGGGGGACTAGCGGGAAGAATGAGCAGTTCTTC
clone size: many; J gene: TRBJ2-7; D gene: -; V gene: TRBV28; CDR3 protein: CASSQSGRSSSYEQYF; CDR3 DNA: TGTGCCAGCAGTCAATCGGGACGTTCAAGCTCCTACGAGCAGTACTTC
clone size: many; J gene: TRBJ2-3; D gene: TRBD2; V gene: TRBV4-1; CDR3 protein: CASSRGLVVGTDTQYF; CDR3 DNA: TGCGCCAGCAGCCGGGGACTAGTAGTGGGCACAGATACGCAGTATTTT
clone size: many; J gene: TRBJ2-1; D gene: -; V gene: TRBV20-1; CDR3 protein: CSARSLLSGGKGEQFF; CDR3 DNA: TGCAGTGCTAGATCTCTTCTCTCCGGGGGAAAGGGTGAGCAGTTCTTC
clone size: -; J gene: TRBJ1-6; D gene: TRBD1; V gene: TRBV3-1; CDR3 protein: CASSPHDRDRLLHF; CDR3 DNA: TGTGCCAGCAGCCCACACGACCGGGACAGGCTCCTCCACTTT
clone size: many; J gene: TRBJ2-7; D gene: -; V gene: TRBV28; CDR3 protein: CASSLETTEQYF; CDR3 DNA: TGTGCCAGCAGTTTGGAGACTACCGAGCAGTACTTC
clone size: many; J gene: TRBJ1-3; D gene: -; V gene: TRBV7-2; CDR3 protein: CASSVTANTIYF; CDR3 DNA: TGTGCCAGCAGCGTAACAGCAAACACCATATATTTT
clone size: few; J gene: TRBJ2-7; D gene: TRBD1; V gene: TRBV13; CDR3 protein: CASSLRDRGAYEQYF; CDR3 DNA: TGTGCCAGCAGCTTAAGGGACAGGGGCGCCTACGAGCAGTACTTC
clone size: many; J gene: TRBJ2-2; D gene: -; V gene: TRBV20-1; CDR3 protein: CSASPDTGELFF; CDR3 DNA: TGCAGTGCTAGTCCAGATACCGGGGAGCTGTTTTTT
clone size: many; J gene: TRBJ2-1; D gene: TRBD2; V gene: TRBV7-2; CDR3 protein: CASSLKASSGIGNEQFF; CDR3 DNA: TGTGCCAGCAGCTTAAAGGCGTCTAGCGGGATTGGCAATGAGCAGTTCTTC
clone size: -; J gene: TRBJ2-2; D gene: TRBD2; V gene: TRBV11-1; CDR3 protein: CASSLSLAGAGELFF; CDR3 DNA: TGTGCCAGCAGCTTATCGCTAGCGGGAGCCGGGGAGCTGTTTTTT
clone size: -; J gene: TRBJ2-7; D gene: -; V gene: TRBV4-3; CDR3 protein: CASSQEPLVGETYEQYF; CDR3 DNA: TGCGCCAGCAGCCAGGAGCCCCTAGTGGGAGAGACCTACGAGCAGTACTTC
clone size: many; J gene: TRBJ1-6; D gene: -; V gene: TRBV11-2; CDR3 protein: CASSFLDSPLHF; CDR3 DNA: TGTGCCAGCAGCTTTTTAGATTCACCCCTCCACTTT
clone size: -; J gene: TRBJ1-1; D gene: TRBD1; V gene: TRBV29-1; CDR3 protein: CSVDLGDSITEAFF; CDR3 DNA: TGCAGCGTTGATCTTGGGGACAGTATCACTGAAGCTTTCTTT
clone size: many; J gene: TRBJ2-2; D gene: -; V gene: TRBV7-6; CDR3 protein: CASSKTIEAGELFF; CDR3 DNA: TGTGCCAGCAGCAAGACTATTGAGGCCGGGGAGCTGTTTTTT
clone size: many; J gene: TRBJ1-3; D gene: -; V gene: TRBV15; CDR3 protein: CATSRETGMGNTIYF; CDR3 DNA: TGTGCCACCAGCAGAGAAACAGGGATGGGAAACACCATATATTTT
clone size: many; J gene: TRBJ2-7; D gene: -; V gene: TRBV9; CDR3 protein: CASSVGGHSYEQYF; CDR3 DNA: TGTGCCAGCAGCGTAGGGGGCCACTCCTACGAGCAGTACTTC